This T cell receptor beta chain was found in a study of blood T cell repertoires in COVID-19. Some clones are missing from TCRdb's copy, which holds only in-frame ones; the method was immunoSEQ multiplex PCR. The data hold over 75,000 clones, with 83% observed a single time. Germline-derived CDR1 and CDR2 are LNHDA and SQIVND (reference sequence). V lost 0 bases, J lost 7 bases, and 8 bases stayed unmatched. This CDR3 is 15 amino acids long. The origin of this receptor is a human donor in a cohort sampled during active COVID-19. The rearrangement joins TRBV19 to TRBJ1-2; 7 nucleotides agree with TRBD1. Specimen: peripheral blood. This CDR3 reads CASSIDRDRVRGYTF. CDR3 in DNA: TGTGCCAGTAGTATAGATCGGGACAGAGTTCGTGGCTACACCTTC.